The rows below give T cell receptor beta chains drawn from one sample of a study of CD8+CD57+ T cells in acquired aplastic anemia. TCRdb re-called the reads with MiXCR, one entry per CDR3 protein. The repertoire holds 98,000 or so distinct CDR3 sequences, with roughly 51% as singletons. The sequenced sample was sorted CD4+, CD8+, or CD8+CD57+ T cells (not recorded which) from PBMCs. The origin of the receptors is a human donor in good health, serving as a control. Each CDR3 is given with its conserved first and last residue. A D gene is named only where the DNA matches it firmly. The size field is filled for only some rows; it gives once, few, many or a size class.

j_call clone_size d_call v_call cdr3_aa cdr3_nt
TRBJ2-3 once . TRBV7-6 CASSQQGHIFVTQYF TGTGCCAGCAGCCAACAGGGTCACATATTCGTAACGCAGTATTTT
TRBJ2-4 many TRBD1 TRBV12-3/TRBV12-4 CASSSDRVGKNIQYF TGTGCCAGCAGCTCGGACAGGGTGGGCAAAAACATTCAGTACTTC
TRBJ2-5 . . TRBV15 CATSRNGETQYF TGTGCCACCAGCAGGAATGGGGAGACCCAGTACTTC
TRBJ2-7 few TRBD1 TRBV25-1 CASSQVGDRGIKNEQYF TGTGCCAGCAGCCAAGTGGGGGACAGGGGGATCAAAAACGAGCAGTACTTC
TRBJ1-2 medium-sized . TRBV25-1 CASSEYEDANYGYTF TGTGCCAGCAGTGAATATGAGGATGCTAACTATGGCTACACCTTC
TRBJ2-7 . . TRBV29-1 CSVGGRGDYEQYF TGCAGCGTTGGTGGCAGGGGTGATTACGAGCAGTACTTC
TRBJ2-7 . TRBD1 TRBV9 CASSESGTGLTYEQYF TGTGCCAGCAGCGAGAGCGGGACAGGGCTAACCTACGAGCAGTACTTC
TRBJ1-2 . . TRBV14 CASTLQDYVRGYTF TGTGCCAGCACCCTACAGGATTACGTTCGTGGCTACACCTTC
TRBJ1-3 many . TRBV27 CASSSGASGNTIYF TGTGCCAGCAGCTCCGGTGCGAGTGGAAACACCATATATTTT
TRBJ2-7 . TRBD1 TRBV29-1 CSVERDRASEQYF TGCAGCGTTGAAAGGGACAGGGCTTCCGAGCAGTACTTC
TRBJ1-1 . . TRBV10-1 CASSDRDPHEAFF TGCGCCAGCAGTGACCGGGACCCACACGAAGCTTTCTTT
TRBJ1-1 many . TRBV19 CASSMTALLEAFF TGTGCCAGTAGTATGACGGCCCTATTGGAAGCTTTCTTT
TRBJ2-5 . . TRBV25-1 CASSDRGKETQYF TGTGCCAGCAGTGACAGGGGCAAAGAGACCCAGTACTTC
TRBJ2-7 . TRBD2 TRBV10-3 CAISESRGTSDEQYF TGTGCCATCAGTGAGTCAAGAGGGACTAGCGACGAGCAGTACTTC
TRBJ1-1 . . TRBV9 CASSVLGPGTATEAFF TGTGCCAGCAGCGTCCTGGGGCCTGGGACGGCCACTGAAGCTTTCTTT
TRBJ1-2 once TRBD1 TRBV10-2 CASSADRVGYTF TGCGCCAGCAGTGCGGACAGGGTCGGCTACACCTTC
TRBJ2-5 . . TRBV18 CASSPYSGQETQYF TGTGCCAGCTCACCATACTCGGGGCAGGAGACCCAGTACTTC